This record concerns one T cell receptor beta chain sequence. Profiling relied on immunoSEQ multiplex PCR, and the TCRdb table lists in-frame clones only, not all of them. Seen here are a few hundred thousand clones, around 85% observed once, and the top ten hold 0.75% to 0.95%. Trimming shortened V by 5 bases and J by 7 bases, and 12 bases separated the two germline ends. Germline CDR1 is SNHLY and CDR2 is FYNNEI. CDR3 length: 13 residues. The sample originates from a study of blood T cell repertoires in COVID-19. This chain uses TRBV2 with TRBJ1-5; a weak D match, TRBD1 (5 bases). Input material: peripheral blood. The TCR was taken from a human donor with COVID-19, enrolled during active disease. The donor label of this sample is uncertain. The CDR3 nucleotides are TGTGCCAGCAGTCTAGTGGGGGGACAGCCCCAGCATTTT. It yields the protein CASSLVGGQPQHF.